This TCR beta chain emerged from a study of blood T cells in healthy people across ages. The use of a sample-barcoded 5' primer and a J-beta primer mix characterized a second PCR of about 6 to 11 cycles. TCRdb called the 5' RACE reads again in MiXCR, with one record for every CDR3 protein. The table includes about 1.8 million distinct CDR3 sequences, 49% detected once. The CDR3 totals 16 residues. Trimming pared 0 bases from V and 0 bases from J, leaving 6 bases between. The germline gives CDR1 SGHTA, CDR2 FQGNSA. There are a few counts of this clonotype. Source material: blood. The origin of this receptor is a woman in her forties in good health. V usage is TRBV7-2 and J usage is TRBJ2-6; no clear D. The CDR3 is CASSLARRSGANVLTF. The CDR3, as DNA: TGTGCCAGCAGCTTAGCGCGGCGCTCTGGGGCCAACGTCCTGACTTTC.